This passage covers 12 T cell receptor beta chains from one sample sequenced in a study of cytomegalovirus exposure and HLA in healthy donors. This PCR relied on a set of 60 Vbeta primers and 13 Jbeta primers. The table came from immunoSEQ multiplex PCR; TCRdb's copy has only in-frame clones and leaves some out. The data show 150,000 to 200,000 clones, approximately 85% seen once. Sequenced: PBMCs. These receptors all stem from a woman between 50 and 59 years old in good health and CMV-seronegative.

Remarks on this clone: Compared with germline, one end of the junction differs, possibly owing to a read error. This sequence joins TRBV30 and TRBJ2-1; 14 nucleotides match TRBD2. The CDR3 spans 18 residues. The germline gives CDR1 GTSNPN, CDR2 SVGIG (reference sequence). The CDR3 region is CAWRRGTSGSSSHNEQFF. In DNA form, the CDR3 reads TGTGCCTGGAGGCGTGGGACTAGCGGGAGCTCCTCCCACAATGAGCAGTTCTTC.

The chain employs TRBV9 and TRBJ2-1; D might be TRBD1 (6 bases). V lost 3 bases and J lost 1, with 17 bases in between. The CDR3 sequence is 17 residues long. Germline CDR1 reads SGDLS; CDR2 reads YYNGEE. The CDR3 loop reads CASSGKTGTKSYNEQFF. In DNA form, the CDR3 reads TGTGCCAGCAGCGGAAAAACCGGGACAAAGTCCTACAATGAGCAGTTCTTC.

The CDR3 is CASSAIQGFTGELFF. DNA for the CDR3: TGTGCCAGCAGCGCAATCCAGGGATTCACCGGGGAGCTGTTTTTT. The chain couples TRBV9 to TRBJ2-2; D possibly corresponds to TRBD1 (5 bases). Trimming cost V 3 bases and J 4 bases, with 13 bases left between them. The CDR3 runs to 15 residues. Germline values: CDR1 SGDLS, CDR2 YYNGEE. Variable domain in full (rest from reference TRBV9 and TRBJ2-2): DSGVTQTPKHLITATGQRVTLRCSPRSGDLSVYWYQQSLDQGLQFLIQYYNGEERAKGNILERFSAQQFPDLHSELNLSSLELGDSALYFCASSAIQGFTGELFFGEGSRLTVL.

This rearrangement joins TRBV6-5 to TRBJ2-5; 7 bases are a match to TRBD2. Per germline, CDR1 MNHEY and CDR2 SVGAGI. The V segment lost 6 bases and the J segment 4 bases; nucleotides outside the gene matches: 8. This CDR3 is built from 14 residues. This chain's CDR3 is CASSPWRERETQYF. For the CDR3, the DNA is TGTGCCAGCAGCCCTTGGCGGGAGAGAGAGACCCAGTACTTC.

This sequence joins TRBV7-9 and TRBJ2-7; maybe TRBD1 (5 bases). From germline, CDR1 is SEHNR and CDR2 FQNEAQ (reference sequence). This CDR3 region has 14 residues. Trimming stripped 10 bases from V and 4 bases from J, with 20 bases between. In nucleotides, the CDR3 is TGTGCCACACCCATGATCGGCAGGGAATACGAGCAGTACTTC. It is translated as CATPMIGREYEQYF.

The rearrangement uses TRBV11-3 and TRBJ2-1; D not certain. The germline CDR1 and CDR2 sequences are SGHNT and YENEEA. Between the trimmed V and J ends, which lost 3 bases and 1 base, there was a span of 13 bases. The length of the CDR3 is 16 residues. The CDR3 DNA follows: TGTGCCAGCAGCTTCCTGGCAGGTGGGTCCTACAATGAGCAGTTCTTC. Residues: CASSFLAGGSYNEQFF.

The CDR3 region is CASSIAGEDYGYTF. The CDR3, as DNA: TGTGCCAGCAGTATAGCGGGGGAAGACTATGGCTACACCTTC. The V gene is TRBV28, the J gene TRBJ1-2, with D perhaps matching TRBD1 (5 bases). Germline CDR1 is MDHEN and CDR2 is SYDVKM. V dropped 5 bases and J dropped 3 bases, with 13 bases sitting between them. This CDR3 is 14 amino acids long.

The chain uses TRBV18 and TRBJ2-4; no firm D call. Trimming shortened V by 4 bases and J by 0 bases, and 22 bases separated the two germline ends. CDR3 size: 19 residues. Germline assignment: CDR1 KGHSH and CDR2 LQKENI. The CDR3 region has the DNA TGTGCCAGCTCACTCCCAGATTTAGTGTATGACACAGCCAAAAACATTCAGTACTTC. It encodes CASSLPDLVYDTAKNIQYF.

The gene calls are TRBV7-8 and TRBJ2-7, with D perhaps matching TRBD2 (6 bases). V shed 5 bases and J shed 5 bases, with 19 bases lying between them. Per the germline V gene, CDR1 is SGHVS and CDR2 is FQNEAQ. The CDR3 has 15 residues. The CDR3 nucleotides are TGTGCCAGCAGCCTACGGGACTTGGGGATTAACGAGCAGTACTTC. This gives the protein CASSLRDLGINEQYF.

The chain carries TRBV28 and TRBJ2-6; 8 bases match TRBD2. The CDR3 consists of 17 residues. Germline V gene sequence: CDR1 MDHEN, CDR2 SYDVKM. CDR3 residues: CATRGRTSLTGANVLTF. CDR3 DNA: TGTGCGACTCGCGGGAGGACTAGTTTAACTGGGGCCAACGTCCTGACTTTC.

The chain links TRBV13 to TRBJ1-2; TRBD1 might be the D (5 bases). Per germline, CDR1 PRHDT and CDR2 FYEKMQ (reference sequence). V lost 0 bases and J 6 bases, leaving 17 bases between the germline ends. The CDR3 spans 16 residues. CDR3 DNA: TGTGCCAGCAGCTTAGGTCCCCAGGGAGGTGGGGATGGCTACACCTTC. This gives the protein CASSLGPQGGGDGYTF.

V usage is TRBV16 and J usage is TRBJ2-5, with a tentative D call TRBD2 (5 bases). Germline lookup yields CDR1 KGHSY and CDR2 FQNENV. CDR3 length equals 13 residues. V dropped 4 bases and J dropped 2 bases, with 8 bases sitting between them. The CDR3 protein is CASSLGLQETQYF. The CDR3 nucleotides are TGTGCCAGCAGCCTCGGACTTCAAGAGACCCAGTACTTC.